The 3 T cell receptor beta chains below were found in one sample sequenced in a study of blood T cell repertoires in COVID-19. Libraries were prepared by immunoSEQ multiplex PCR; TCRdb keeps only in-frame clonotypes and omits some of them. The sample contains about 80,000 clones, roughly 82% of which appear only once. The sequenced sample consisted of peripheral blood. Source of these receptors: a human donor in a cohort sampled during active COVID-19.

In DNA, the CDR3 is TGCGCCAGCAGCCTGACTAGCGGGGTGGGAGATACGCAGTATTTT. Encoded protein: CASSLTSGVGDTQYF. This sequence joins TRBV4-1 and TRBJ2-3; 11 bases agree with TRBD2. Germline V gene sequence: CDR1 MGHRA, CDR2 YSYEKL. The V and J ends lost 4 bases and 5 bases, in that order; junction bases with no gene match: 5. This CDR3 spans 15 amino acids.

For the CDR3, the DNA is TGTGCCAGCTCACCTACAGGGGGATGGTCAGATACGCAGTATTTT. Its protein product is CASSPTGGWSDTQYF. J is TRBJ2-3 and V is TRBV18; 8 positions match TRBD1. CDR3 length: 15 amino acids. With V trimmed by 3 bases and J by 4 bases, 6 bases remained unmatched. Germline CDR1 reads KGHSH; CDR2 reads LQKENI.

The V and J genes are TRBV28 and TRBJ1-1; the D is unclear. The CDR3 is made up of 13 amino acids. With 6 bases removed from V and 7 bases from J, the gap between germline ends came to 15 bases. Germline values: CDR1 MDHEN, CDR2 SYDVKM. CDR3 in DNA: TGTGCCAGCAGACTCGACTGGTACCTTGAAGCTTTCTTT. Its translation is CASRLDWYLEAFF. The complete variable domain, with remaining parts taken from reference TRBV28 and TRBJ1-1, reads DVKVTQSSRYLVKRTGEKVFLECVQDMDHENMFWYRQDPGLGLRLIYFSYDVKMKEKGDIPEGYSVSREKKERFSLILESASTNQTSMYLCASRLDWYLEAFFGQGTRLTVV.